Shown below are 9 T cell receptor beta chains from a single sample sequenced in a study of post-analysis software for immune sequencing data. Tagging with unique molecular identifiers was a feature of the TCR beta cDNA libraries. TCRdb recomputed calls from the PCR reads with MiXCR, one row per CDR3 protein. Of 750,000 to 950,000 distinct CDR3 sequences listed, approximately 57% are singletons. Study-wide results and caveats: There were about five TRBV segments more frequent in patients than controls, and TRBV5-6, TRBV5-1 and TRBV20-1 were among them.

These receptors lack a known antigen. The specimen sequenced was blood. Source of these receptors: a girl aged 10 to 17 with multiple sclerosis.

V is TRBV24-1 and J is TRBJ2-5; D perhaps matches TRBD2 (6 bases). V lost 9 bases, J lost 4 bases, and 14 bases lay in between. Germline CDR1 is KGHDR and CDR2 is SFDVKD. This CDR3 spans 13 amino acids. In nucleotides, the CDR3 is TGTGCCACCGATCGGGTGGGACTAGAGACCCAGTACTTC. Translated: CATDRVGLETQYF.

The sample holds one count of this clonotype. V gene TRBV11-2 combines with J gene TRBJ1-1; TRBD1 aligns across 7 bases. V trimming: 3 bases; J trimming: 5 bases; junction bases outside the gene matches: 6. The CDR3 extends over 14 amino acids. Germline CDR1 SGHAT, CDR2 FQNNGV. The CDR3 DNA sequence: TGTGCCAGCAGCTTTAAGGGGGCCGGTACTGAAGCTTTCTTT. Translated, it gives CASSFKGAGTEAFF.

The chain links TRBV11-2 to TRBJ2-1; D may be TRBD1 (5 bases). Germline V lookup: CDR1 SGHAT, CDR2 FQNNGV. Trimming took off 5 bases at V and 2 bases at J, with 16 bases between the two ends. This CDR3 comprises 16 residues. The CDR3 region is CASSPGWGLTYNEQFF. CDR3 nucleotide sequence: TGTGCCAGCAGCCCTGGATGGGGCCTTACCTACAATGAGCAGTTCTTC.

The chain's CDR3 is CSARSEPPQGTQYF. The CDR3 bases are TGCAGTGCTAGATCAGAACCTCCCCAGGGTACGCAGTATTTT. This chain connects TRBV20-1 to TRBJ2-3; tentatively, D is TRBD1 (5 bases). CDR1 and CDR2 from the germline V gene are DFQATT and SNEGSKA (reference sequence). V shed 2 bases and J shed 8 bases, with 17 bases lying between them. The CDR3 covers 14 residues.

This clonotype was counted once. The V gene is TRBV10-3, the J gene TRBJ1-1, with D unclear. CDR3 length equals 13 residues. The germline V gene encodes CDR1 ENHRY and CDR2 SYGVKD. V was pared by 2 bases and J by 9 bases, with 13 bases between. CDR3 nucleotides: TGTGCCATCAGTGAGGTTGGACGGACCCAAGCTTTCTTT. This codes for CAISEVGRTQAFF.

CDR3 in amino acids: CASSVGLADQETQYF. Here the CDR3 DNA reads TGTGCCAGCAGCGTAGGTCTAGCGGACCAAGAGACCCAGTACTTC. The chain links TRBV9 to TRBJ2-5; 7 nucleotides align to TRBD2. The CDR3 spans 15 residues. V lost 0 bases to trimming and J lost 0 bases; unmatched junction nucleotides: 2. Germline V CDR1 and CDR2: SGDLS, YYNGEE.

The chain combines TRBV7-9 with TRBJ2-7; maybe TRBD1 (6 bases). The length of the CDR3 is 14 residues. Trimming cost V 5 bases and J 6 bases, with 17 bases left between them. Looked up from germline, CDR1 is SEHNR and CDR2 is FQNEAQ (reference sequence). The CDR3 sequence is CASSRQGSLVEQYF. The DNA of the CDR3 is TGTGCCAGCAGCCGTCAGGGGTCTCTTGTCGAGCAGTACTTC. The full variable domain, in which reference TRBV7-9 and TRBJ2-7 provide the parts outside the CDR3, is DTGVSQNPRHKITKRGQNVTFRCDPISEHNRLYWYRQTLGQGPEFLTYFQNEAQLEKSRLLSDRFSAERPKGSFSTLEIQRTEQGDSAMYLCASSRQGSLVEQYFGPGTRLTVT.

The chain joins TRBV2 to TRBJ1-1, with a possible D match to TRBD1 (5 bases). Trimming took off 9 bases at V and 5 bases at J, with 22 bases between the two ends. The CDR3 has 15 residues. The germline gives CDR1 SNHLY, CDR2 FYNNEI. In DNA, the CDR3 is TGTGCCAGAGTACGACAGATTGGGGTGAGGACTGAAGCTTTCTTT. Amino acids: CARVRQIGVRTEAFF.

This rearrangement joins TRBV12-3 or TRBV12-4 to TRBJ1-2; TRBD1 matches at 7 bases. Losses at the gene ends were 5 bases for V and 8 bases for J; bases not matched to a gene: 5. The CDR3 extends over 12 amino acids. CDR3 DNA: TGTGCCAGCAGTATAGGACAGGCGGGCTACACCTTC. Its protein is CASSIGQAGYTF.